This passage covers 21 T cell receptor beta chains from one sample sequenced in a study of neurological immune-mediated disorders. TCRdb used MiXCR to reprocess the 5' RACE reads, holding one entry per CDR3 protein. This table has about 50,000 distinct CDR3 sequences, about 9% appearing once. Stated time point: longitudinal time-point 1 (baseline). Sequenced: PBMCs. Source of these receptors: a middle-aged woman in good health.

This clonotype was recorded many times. In DNA form, the CDR3 reads TGTGCCACCAGCAGAGCCCTTAATGAAAAACTGTTTTTT. Protein sequence: CATSRALNEKLFF. V usage is TRBV15 and J usage is TRBJ1-4; D is unclear. The CDR3 length is 13 residues. Trimming cost V 1 base and J 4 bases, with 4 bases left between them. The V gene's germline CDR1 is LNHNV and CDR2 YYDKDF (reference sequence).

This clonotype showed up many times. CDR3 residues: CASSQEGRLWLYEQYF. CDR3 DNA: TGCGCCAGCAGCCAAGAAGGCCGCCTTTGGCTCTACGAGCAGTACTTC. The gene calls are TRBV4-1 and TRBJ2-7; D not certain. The CDR3 spans 16 residues. Germline V gene sequence: CDR1 MGHRA, CDR2 YSYEKL. V gave up 0 bases and J gave up 3 bases, with 15 bases separating them.

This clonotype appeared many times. This CDR3 reads CASSGGPTGSYGYTF. CDR3 nucleotide sequence: TGTGCCAGCAGCGGAGGTCCGACAGGGAGCTATGGCTACACCTTC. The chain joins TRBV3-1 to TRBJ1-2; TRBD1 matches at 7 bases. The CDR3 extends over 15 amino acids. After removal of 5 bases from V and 4 bases from J, the junction contained 10 bases not matched to a gene. Germline V gene data show CDR1 as LGHDT and CDR2 as YNNKEL (reference sequence).

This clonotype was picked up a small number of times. The CDR3 reads CASSYSAGGNYGYTF. The CDR3 DNA reads TGTGCCAGCAGTTACTCGGCGGGGGGGAACTATGGCTACACCTTC. The rearrangement links TRBV6-5 to TRBJ1-2, with D perhaps TRBD1 (5 bases). The CDR3 runs to 15 residues. Trimming removed 0 bases from V and 2 bases from J, with 10 bases in between. The V gene's germline CDR1 is MNHEY and CDR2 SVGAGI.

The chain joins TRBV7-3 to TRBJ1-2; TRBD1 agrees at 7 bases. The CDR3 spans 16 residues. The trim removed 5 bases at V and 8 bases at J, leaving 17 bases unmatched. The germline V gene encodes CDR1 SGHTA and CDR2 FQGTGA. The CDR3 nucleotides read TGTGCCAGCAGCCCCACCACACCTGGACAGGAGAAAGGCTACACCTTC. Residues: CASSPTTPGQEKGYTF.

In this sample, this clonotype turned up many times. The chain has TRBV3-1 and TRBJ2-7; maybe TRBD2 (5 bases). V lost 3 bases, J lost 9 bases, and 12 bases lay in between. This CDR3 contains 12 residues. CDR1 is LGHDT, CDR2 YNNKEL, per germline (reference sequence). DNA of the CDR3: TGTGCCAGCAGCCATCCTCGGGCGGGGCAGTACTTC. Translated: CASSHPRAGQYF.

CDR3 nucleotide sequence: TGTGCCAGCAGCCTAATCGGACTAGCGGGAGCAGATACGCAGTATTTT. This translates into CASSLIGLAGADTQYF. This chain connects TRBV7-2 to TRBJ2-3; the match to TRBD2 covers 13 bases. The CDR3 has 16 residues. V shed 5 bases, J shed 4 bases, and the junction held 6 bases outside the gene matches. Germline assignment: CDR1 SGHTA and CDR2 FQGNSA.

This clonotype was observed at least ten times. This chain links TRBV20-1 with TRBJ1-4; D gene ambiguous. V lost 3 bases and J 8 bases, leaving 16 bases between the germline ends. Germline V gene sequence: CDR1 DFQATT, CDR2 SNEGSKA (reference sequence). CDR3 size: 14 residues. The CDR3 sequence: CSARVPNSGEKLFF. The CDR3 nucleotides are TGCAGTGCTAGGGTCCCAAACAGCGGGGAAAAACTGTTTTTT.

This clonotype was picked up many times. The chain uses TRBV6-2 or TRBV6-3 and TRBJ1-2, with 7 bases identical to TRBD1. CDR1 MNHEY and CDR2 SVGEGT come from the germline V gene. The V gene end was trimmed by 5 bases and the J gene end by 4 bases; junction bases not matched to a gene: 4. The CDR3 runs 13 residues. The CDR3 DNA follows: TGTGCCAGCAGTACCGGGACAGCCTATGGCTACACCTTC. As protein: CASSTGTAYGYTF.

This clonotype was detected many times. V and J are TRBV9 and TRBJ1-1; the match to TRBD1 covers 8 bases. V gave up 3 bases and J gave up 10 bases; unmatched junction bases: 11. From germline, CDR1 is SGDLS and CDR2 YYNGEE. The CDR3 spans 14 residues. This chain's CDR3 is CASSATGGGGAAFF. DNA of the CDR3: TGTGCCAGCAGCGCCACAGGGGGAGGAGGCGCAGCTTTCTTT.

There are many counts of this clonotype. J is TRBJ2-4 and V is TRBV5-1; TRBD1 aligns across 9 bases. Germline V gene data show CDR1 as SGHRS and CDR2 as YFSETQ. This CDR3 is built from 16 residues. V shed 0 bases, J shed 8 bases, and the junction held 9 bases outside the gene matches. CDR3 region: CASSLADRGFGDIQYF. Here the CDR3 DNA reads TGCGCCAGCAGCTTGGCTGACAGGGGGTTTGGAGACATTCAGTACTTC.

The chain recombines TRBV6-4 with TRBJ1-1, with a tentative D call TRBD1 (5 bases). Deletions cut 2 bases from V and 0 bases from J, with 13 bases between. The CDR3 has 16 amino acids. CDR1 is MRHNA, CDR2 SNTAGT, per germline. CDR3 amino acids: CASSDRNRQMNTEAFF. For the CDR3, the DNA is TGTGCCAGCAGTGACCGGAACCGACAGATGAACACTGAAGCTTTCTTT.

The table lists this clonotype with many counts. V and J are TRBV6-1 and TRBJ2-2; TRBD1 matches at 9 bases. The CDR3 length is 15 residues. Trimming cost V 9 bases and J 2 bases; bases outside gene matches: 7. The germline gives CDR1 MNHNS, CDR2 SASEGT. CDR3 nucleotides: TGTGCCAGTCACCCGGGACAGGGAAACACCGGGGAGCTGTTTTTT. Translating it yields CASHPGQGNTGELFF.

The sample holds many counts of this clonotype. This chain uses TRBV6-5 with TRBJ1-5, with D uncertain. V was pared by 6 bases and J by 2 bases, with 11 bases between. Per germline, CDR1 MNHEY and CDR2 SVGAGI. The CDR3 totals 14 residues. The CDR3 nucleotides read TGTGCCAGCAGCCTCCAATTTGGCAATCAGCCCCAGCATTTT. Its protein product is CASSLQFGNQPQHF.

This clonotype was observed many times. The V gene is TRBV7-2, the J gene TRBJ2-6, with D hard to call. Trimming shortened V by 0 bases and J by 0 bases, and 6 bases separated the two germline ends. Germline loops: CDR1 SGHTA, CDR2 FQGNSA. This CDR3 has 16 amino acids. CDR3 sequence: CASSLARNSGANVLTF. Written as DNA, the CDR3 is TGTGCCAGCAGCTTAGCACGGAACTCTGGGGCCAACGTCCTGACTTTC.

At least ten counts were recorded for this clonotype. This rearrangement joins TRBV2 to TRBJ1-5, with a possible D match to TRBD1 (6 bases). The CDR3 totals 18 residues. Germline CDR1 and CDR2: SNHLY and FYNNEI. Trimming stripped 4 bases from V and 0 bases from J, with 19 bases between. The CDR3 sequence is CASSGSDRQTDSNQPQHF. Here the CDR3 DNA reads TGTGCCAGCAGTGGATCCGACAGGCAAACCGATAGCAATCAGCCCCAGCATTTT.

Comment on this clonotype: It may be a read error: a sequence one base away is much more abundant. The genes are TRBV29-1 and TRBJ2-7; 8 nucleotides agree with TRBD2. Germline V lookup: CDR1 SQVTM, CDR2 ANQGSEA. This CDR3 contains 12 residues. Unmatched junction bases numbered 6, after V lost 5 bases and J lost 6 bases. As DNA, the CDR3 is TGCAGCGTTAGCGGGGGAAGTGTCGAGCAGTACTTC. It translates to CSVSGGSVEQYF.

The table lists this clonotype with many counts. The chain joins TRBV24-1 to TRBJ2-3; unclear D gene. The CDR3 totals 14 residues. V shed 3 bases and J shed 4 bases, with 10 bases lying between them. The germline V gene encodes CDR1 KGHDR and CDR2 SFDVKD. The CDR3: CATSDSMGSDTQYF. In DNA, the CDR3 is TGTGCCACCAGTGATAGTATGGGGTCAGATACGCAGTATTTT.

CDR3 DNA sequence: TGTGCCAGCAGTGAACGGGGTGAGCAGCCCCAGCATTTT. Translation gives CASSERGEQPQHF. V and J are TRBV6-1 and TRBJ1-5; D unclear. Trimming removed 2 bases at V and 7 bases at J, with 9 bases between. The CDR3 has 13 residues. The V gene's germline CDR1 is MNHNS and CDR2 SASEGT.

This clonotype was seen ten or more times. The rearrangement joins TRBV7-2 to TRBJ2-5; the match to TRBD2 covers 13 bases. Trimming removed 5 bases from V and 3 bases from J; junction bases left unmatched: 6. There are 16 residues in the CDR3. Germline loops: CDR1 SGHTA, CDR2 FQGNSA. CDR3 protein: CASSNPGLAGEETQYF. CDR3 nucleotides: TGTGCCAGCAGCAACCCTGGACTAGCGGGGGAAGAGACCCAGTACTTC.

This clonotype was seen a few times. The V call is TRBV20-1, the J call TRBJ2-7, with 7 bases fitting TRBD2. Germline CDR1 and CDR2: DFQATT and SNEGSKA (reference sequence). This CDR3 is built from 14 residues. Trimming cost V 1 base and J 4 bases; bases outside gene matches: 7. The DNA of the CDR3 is TGCAGTGCTAGAGTGGGCGGGGGAGTGTACGAGCAGTACTTC. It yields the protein CSARVGGGVYEQYF.